The 8 T cell receptor beta chains reported below all come from one sample, sequenced in a study of cytomegalovirus exposure and HLA in healthy donors. PCR used 60 Vbeta primers and 13 Jbeta primers. Only in-frame clones appear in the TCRdb table, and some are missing; sequencing was by immunoSEQ multiplex PCR. The table lists under 150,000 clones, around a tenth of them singletons. The sequencing input was PBMCs. The origin of the receptors is a man aged 25 to 40 in good health and CMV-seronegative.

The rearrangement uses TRBV28 and TRBJ2-1; 15 bases fit TRBD2. This CDR3 is built from 16 residues. Germline lookup yields CDR1 MDHEN and CDR2 SYDVKM. With V trimmed by 5 bases and J by 3 bases, 2 bases remained unmatched. CDR3: CASSGTSGRNYNEQFF. The CDR3 DNA follows: TGTGCCAGCAGTGGGACTAGCGGGAGGAACTACAATGAGCAGTTCTTC. The complete variable domain, with remaining parts taken from reference TRBV28 and TRBJ2-1, reads DVKVTQSSRYLVKRTGEKVFLECVQDMDHENMFWYRQDPGLGLRLIYFSYDVKMKEKGDIPEGYSVSREKKERFSLILESASTNQTSMYLCASSGTSGRNYNEQFFGPGTRLTVL.

This clone was seen a handful of times. This chain uses TRBV7-9 with TRBJ2-7; D possibly corresponds to TRBD2 (5 bases). The CDR3 totals 14 residues. CDR1 is SEHNR, CDR2 FQNEAQ, per germline (reference sequence). Trimming removed 0 bases at V and 0 bases at J, with 6 bases between. The CDR3 region is CASSLAGVSYEQYF. The CDR3 region has the DNA TGTGCCAGCAGCTTAGCCGGGGTCTCCTACGAGCAGTACTTC.

The J gene is TRBJ1-1, the V gene TRBV5-8, with no clear D. CDR1 and CDR2 (germline): SGHTS, YDEGEE. The CDR3 spans 13 residues. V was pared by 0 bases and J by 11 bases, with 14 bases between. The CDR3 DNA reads TGTGCCAGCAGCTTGGCCTCCGGGTTGTGGGCTTTCTTT. This encodes CASSLASGLWAFF.

This chain links TRBV4-1 with TRBJ2-7; 9 bases map to TRBD1. Unmatched junction bases numbered 4, after V lost 5 bases and J lost 2 bases. CDR1 MGHRA and CDR2 YSYEKL come from the germline V gene. The CDR3 is made up of 14 amino acids. CDR3 amino acids: CASSSGTGPYEQYF. DNA for the CDR3: TGCGCCAGCAGCTCCGGGACAGGGCCCTACGAGCAGTACTTC.

The chain combines TRBV10-1 with TRBJ1-1; no clear D. The CDR3 runs to 16 residues. Germline CDR1 and CDR2: WNHNN and SYGVQD (reference sequence). Trimming cost V 3 bases and J 2 bases, with 16 bases left between them. CDR3 amino acids: CASSDVPGGVNTEAFF. The DNA of the CDR3 is TGCGCCAGCAGTGACGTCCCAGGCGGGGTTAACACTGAAGCTTTCTTT.

This clone occurred a few times. This rearrangement joins TRBV10-3 to TRBJ1-1, with TRBD1 matching 7 bases. Germline values: CDR1 ENHRY, CDR2 SYGVKD. The CDR3 spans 13 residues. V dropped 6 bases and J dropped 0; count of bases not matched to a gene: 1. Here the CDR3 DNA reads TGTGCCATCAGCACAGGGGTGAACACTGAAGCTTTCTTT. Amino acids: CAISTGVNTEAFF.

V usage is TRBV5-4 and J usage is TRBJ2-7, with D tentatively TRBD1 (6 bases). The CDR3 covers 13 residues. Germline assignment: CDR1 SGHNT and CDR2 YYREEE (reference sequence). V lost 4 bases and J lost 2, with 10 bases in between. CDR3 loop: CASSTRDTYEQYF. The CDR3 DNA sequence: TGTGCCAGCAGCACCAGGGACACCTACGAGCAGTACTTC.

Only a few counts were recorded for this clone. One end of the junction fails to match germline, which may point to a read error. The rearrangement links TRBV4-1 to TRBJ2-7; TRBD1 matches at 9 bases. This CDR3 has 13 residues. Germline CDR1 reads MGHRA; CDR2 reads YSYEKL. CDR3 in DNA: TGCGTCAGCAGCCCCCGACAGGGGGGCGAGCAGTACTTC. As protein: CVSSPRQGGEQYF.